Below are 26 T cell receptor beta chains sequenced from a single sample in a study of T-cell memory formation after mild COVID-19. One entry per CDR3 protein, called by TCRdb with MiXCR from the 5' RACE reads. The repertoire includes 540,000 or so distinct CDR3 sequences, around 21% of them detected once, and around 12% sits in the top ten. The source material was PBMCs or a T cell subset sorted from them (not recorded which). The receptors derive from an adult woman who had mild COVID-19 (a few samples of this study predate the infection). Cell type and time point are not known.

This clonotype was detected once. The chain uses TRBV7-9 and TRBJ1-1; 8 bases fit TRBD1. Unmatched junction bases numbered 9, after V lost 5 bases and J lost 4 bases. Germline V gene data show CDR1 as SEHNR and CDR2 as FQNEAQ (reference sequence). CDR3 size: 15 residues. DNA of the CDR3: TGTGCCAGCAGCATACTTACCAGGGGGCCCACTGAAGCTTTCTTT. It translates to CASSILTRGPTEAFF.

The chain couples TRBV6-5 to TRBJ2-1; 9 bases align to TRBD2. Germline loops: CDR1 MNHEY, CDR2 SVGAGI. This CDR3 has 16 amino acids. The trim removed 6 bases at V and 7 bases at J, leaving 13 bases unmatched. The CDR3 nucleotides are TGTGCCAGCAGGTCTGGGGCGGGGGGGCCATGGAATGAGCAGTTCTTC. Translation: CASRSGAGGPWNEQFF.

In this sample, this clonotype turned up once. No conserved phenylalanine or tryptophan ends this CDR3, so it is likely a read error. The chain is built from TRBV5-1 and TRBJ2-5, with unresolved D. Germline V gene lookup returns CDR1 SGHRS and CDR2 YFSETQ. This CDR3 comprises 14 residues. Trimming took 0 bases from V and 3 from J, leaving 9 bases between them. In nucleotides, the CDR3 is TGCGCCAGCAGCTTGGGGAATGGAGAAGAGACCCAGTACGTC. Protein: CASSLGNGEETQYV.

The chain links TRBV7-2 to TRBJ2-5, with a possible D match to TRBD2 (6 bases). From germline, CDR1 is SGHTA and CDR2 FQGNSA. V lost 3 bases, J lost 5 bases, and 16 bases lay in between. CDR3 length equals 15 residues. The DNA of the CDR3 is TGTGCCAGCAGCTTGATGGGCGGGGAGAGGGAGACCCAGTACTTC. This translates into CASSLMGGERETQYF.

This clonotype has only a few counts. The chain couples TRBV7-2 to TRBJ2-4; a possible D gene is TRBD1 (6 bases). CDR1 is SGHTA and CDR2 is FQGNSA in the germline V gene. The V gene lost 5 bases and the J gene lost 7 bases, with 18 bases spanning the gap. This CDR3 is built from 15 residues. In DNA, the CDR3 is TGTGCCAGCAGCACGGCGAAACAGGGACCGAACATTCAGTACTTC. Amino acids: CASSTAKQGPNIQYF.

This clonotype was detected a few times. The chain links TRBV6-5 to TRBJ1-6; possibly TRBD1 for D (6 bases). V lost 0 bases and J lost 8, with 11 bases in between. The CDR3 totals 15 residues. Germline V CDR1 and CDR2: MNHEY, SVGAGI. CDR3 protein: CASSYSTGRDSPLHF. The DNA of the CDR3 is TGTGCCAGCAGTTACTCTACAGGGCGGGATTCACCCCTCCACTTT.

The chain recombines TRBV12-3 or TRBV12-4 with TRBJ2-7; a weak D match, TRBD1 (6 bases). Deletions cut 6 bases from V and 2 bases from J, with 11 bases between. This CDR3 is built from 13 residues. This CDR3 is CASSYRDAYEQYF. CDR3 DNA sequence: TGTGCCAGCAGCTACAGGGACGCCTACGAGCAGTACTTC.

The rearrangement joins TRBV7-8 to TRBJ2-5; unclear D gene. Per germline, CDR1 SGHVS and CDR2 FQNEAQ. V lost 1 base, J lost 2 bases, and 11 bases lay in between. This CDR3 comprises 15 residues. The chain's CDR3 is CASSLGAGLQETQYF. The CDR3 region has the DNA TGTGCCAGCAGCTTAGGGGCAGGTCTTCAAGAGACCCAGTACTTC.

The chain employs TRBV3-1 and TRBJ1-2; tentatively, D is TRBD1 (5 bases). V was clipped by 1 base and J by 3 bases, with 9 bases between them. From germline, CDR1 is LGHDT and CDR2 YNNKEL (reference sequence). CDR3 size: 14 residues. Here the CDR3 DNA reads TGTGCCAGCAGCCAAGCTATACAGGACTATGGCTACACCTTC. It codes for CASSQAIQDYGYTF.

This clonotype was observed a handful of times. V and J are TRBV5-1 and TRBJ2-1; TRBD2 matches 12 bases. Germline lookup yields CDR1 SGHRS and CDR2 YFSETQ. CDR3 length: 18 residues. V shed 1 base and J 1 base; nucleotides not matched to a gene: 6. The CDR3 sequence is CASSLPLAGGQSYNEQFF. The CDR3 nucleotides read TGCGCCAGCAGCTTGCCGCTAGCGGGAGGGCAGTCCTACAATGAGCAGTTCTTC.

CDR3 nucleotide sequence: TGTGCCAGCAGCCAATTTGGAACCTACGAGCAGTACTTC. Amino acids: CASSQFGTYEQYF. The chain employs TRBV3-1 and TRBJ2-7; no clear D gene. Germline V CDR1 and CDR2: LGHDT, YNNKEL (reference sequence). The CDR3 has 13 amino acids. Trimming took 2 bases from V and 2 from J, leaving 7 bases between them.

This clonotype showed up just a few times. The CDR3 sequence is CASSVTSGSLSSYNEQFF. The CDR3 bases are TGTGCCAGCAGCGTAACTAGCGGGAGCCTAAGCTCCTACAATGAGCAGTTCTTC. The J gene is TRBJ2-1, the V gene TRBV9; 11 bases match TRBD2. The V gene's germline CDR1 is SGDLS and CDR2 YYNGEE. Trimming removed 1 base from V and 0 bases from J; junction bases left unmatched: 6. The CDR3 is made up of 18 amino acids.

This clonotype was detected a few times. The V gene is TRBV6-5, the J gene TRBJ1-1; D is undetermined. The V and J ends lost 2 bases and 1 base respectively, with 11 bases between them. This CDR3 contains 15 residues. The germline V gene encodes CDR1 MNHEY and CDR2 SVGAGI. As DNA, the CDR3 is TGTGCCAGCAGTTACCGTTGGTCGCCGAACACTGAAGCTTTCTTT. Encoded protein: CASSYRWSPNTEAFF.

This clonotype has just a few counts. This chain connects TRBV20-1 to TRBJ2-1, with 13 nucleotides matching TRBD2. The CDR3 sequence is 18 residues long. Losses at the gene ends were 0 bases for V and 4 bases for J; bases not matched to a gene: 9. Germline CDR1 is DFQATT and CDR2 is SNEGSKA (reference sequence). CDR3: CSARDGLGLAGEYNEQFF. The CDR3 DNA reads as TGCAGTGCTAGAGACGGACTAGGACTAGCGGGAGAGTACAATGAGCAGTTCTTC.

This clonotype was counted between two and nine times. The genes are TRBV6-5 and TRBJ2-5; a possible D gene is TRBD1 (6 bases). Trimming shortened V by 6 bases and J by 1 base, and 15 bases separated the two germline ends. Germline assignment: CDR1 MNHEY and CDR2 SVGAGI. The length of the CDR3 is 15 residues. In DNA, the CDR3 is TGTGCCAGCAGCAAAGGACAGACAACCCAAGAGACCCAGTACTTC. Translation: CASSKGQTTQETQYF.

In this sample, this clonotype turned up once. The chain employs TRBV6-5 and TRBJ2-7, with 7 bases aligning to TRBD1. CDR3 length: 15 residues. Trimming took 6 bases from V and 2 from J; bases not matched to a gene: 10. Germline-derived CDR1 and CDR2 are MNHEY and SVGAGI. The CDR3 DNA is TGTGCCAGCAGCCCAGGACAGGCCAGAACCTACGAGCAGTACTTC. Its protein product is CASSPGQARTYEQYF.

The chain couples TRBV28 to TRBJ2-7; tentative D call: TRBD1 (6 bases). CDR3 length equals 14 residues. The germline CDR1 and CDR2 sequences are MDHEN and SYDVKM. Trimming pared 6 bases from V and 5 bases from J, leaving 17 bases between. The CDR3 nucleotides read TGTGCCAGCAGCCCTACCGGGACAACTGACGAGCAGTACTTC. This gives the protein CASSPTGTTDEQYF. Drawing the rest from reference TRBV28 and TRBJ2-7, the complete variable domain is DVKVTQSSRYLVKRTGEKVFLECVQDMDHENMFWYRQDPGLGLRLIYFSYDVKMKEKGDIPEGYSVSREKKERFSLILESASTNQTSMYLCASSPTGTTDEQYFGPGTRLTVT.

J is TRBJ2-1 and V is TRBV12-3 or TRBV12-4; the match to TRBD2 covers 8 bases. The ends lost 6 bases at V and 1 base at J; junction bases unmatched: 2. This CDR3 comprises 14 residues. CDR3 in amino acids: CASRSGGSYNEQFF. CDR3 sequence (DNA): TGTGCCAGCAGAAGCGGGGGTTCCTACAATGAGCAGTTCTTC.

The chain recombines TRBV2 with TRBJ2-5, with no clear D. The CDR3 sequence is 13 residues long. V was trimmed by 5 bases and J by 5 bases, leaving 12 bases between them. Per germline, CDR1 SNHLY and CDR2 FYNNEI. The CDR3 DNA reads TGTGCCAGCAGTACGCCCCCTCGGGAGACCCAGTACTTC. Translating it yields CASSTPPRETQYF.

V and J are TRBV20-1 and TRBJ2-7; D remains unclear. Deletions cut 6 bases from V and 6 bases from J, with 15 bases between. CDR1 DFQATT and CDR2 SNEGSKA come from the germline V gene (reference sequence). The CDR3 consists of 12 residues. CDR3 amino acids: CSAAVGPGEQYF. CDR3 coding DNA: TGCAGTGCCGCCGTAGGGCCGGGCGAGCAGTACTTC.

A few counts support this clonotype. The chain has TRBV7-6 and TRBJ2-3; D remains unclear. V lost 6 bases and J lost 4, with 11 bases in between. The V gene's germline CDR1 is SGHVS and CDR2 FNYEAQ. The CDR3 totals 13 residues. For the CDR3, the DNA is TGTGCCAGCAGTCTCGTCGTACCAGATACGCAGTATTTT. Translation gives CASSLVVPDTQYF.

This sequence joins TRBV2 and TRBJ2-7; tentatively, D is TRBD2 (5 bases). The germline CDR1 and CDR2 sequences are SNHLY and FYNNEI. The CDR3 totals 14 residues. V gave up 7 bases and J gave up 5 bases, with 18 bases separating them. The CDR3 DNA reads as TGTGCCAGCACGTTCACGGGGTTGGTGGACGAGCAGTACTTC. The encoded protein is CASTFTGLVDEQYF.

This clonotype was counted only a few times. The chain is built from TRBV30 and TRBJ1-5; D is unresolved. Per germline, CDR1 GTSNPN and CDR2 SVGIG (reference sequence). This CDR3 is built from 13 residues. Trimming stripped 2 bases from V and 9 bases from J, with 14 bases between. CDR3 residues: CAWSPDRNLPQHF. Here the CDR3 DNA reads TGTGCCTGGAGTCCAGACCGTAACCTGCCCCAGCATTTT. Filled out from reference TRBV30 and TRBJ1-5, the complete variable domain reads SQTIHQWPATLVQPVGSPLSLECTVEGTSNPNLYWYRQAAGRGLQLLFYSVGIGQISSEVPQNLSASRPQDRQFILSSKKLLLSDSGFYLCAWSPDRNLPQHFGDGTRLSIL.

This clonotype was counted a few times. This chain joins TRBV5-1 and TRBJ2-3, with D possibly matching TRBD2 (6 bases). Per germline, CDR1 SGHRS and CDR2 YFSETQ. The CDR3 runs 19 residues. V dropped 3 bases and J dropped 2 bases, with 25 bases sitting between them. CDR3 coding DNA: TGCGCCAGCAGCTCGGACTACTTACGACCACTTACATCCACAGATACGCAGTATTTT. Translated, it gives CASSSDYLRPLTSTDTQYF.

This clonotype was seen more than once but under ten times. The chain is built from TRBV29-1 and TRBJ2-7, with 7 bases fitting TRBD2. Germline-derived CDR1 and CDR2 are SQVTM and ANQGSEA. After removal of 5 bases from V and 2 bases from J, the junction contained 6 bases not matched to a gene. The CDR3 has 13 amino acids. The CDR3 loop reads CSVTDAGAYEQYF. CDR3 coding DNA: TGCAGCGTTACAGACGCGGGAGCCTACGAGCAGTACTTC.

This clonotype was counted at least ten times. The genes are TRBV6-2 or TRBV6-3 and TRBJ2-7; D is perhaps TRBD2 (6 bases). From germline, CDR1 is MNHEY and CDR2 SVGEGT. V dropped 5 bases and J dropped 1 base, with 9 bases sitting between them. This CDR3 is built from 13 residues. CDR3 nucleotides: TGTGCCAGCAGTAGCGCGGGGTCCTACGAGCAGTACTTC. It encodes CASSSAGSYEQYF.